Presented here are 3 T cell receptor beta chains from one specimen sequenced in a study of blood T cell repertoires in COVID-19. Sequencing was performed with immunoSEQ multiplex PCR; in TCRdb, only in-frame clones are kept and a portion is missing. The sample lists about 110,000 clones, roughly 88% occurring once. Sequenced: peripheral blood. The receptors come from a woman aged 45 to 65 with active or convalescent COVID-19.

The V and J genes are TRBV9 and TRBJ2-2; 7 nucleotides line up with TRBD2. Germline trimming cut 4 bases from V and 8 bases from J; bases unmatched to any gene: 8. The CDR3 is 14 amino acids. CDR1 is SGDLS, CDR2 YYNGEE, per germline. The chain's CDR3 is CASSFAGDPGELFF. CDR3 bases: TGTGCCAGCAGCTTTGCGGGAGACCCTGGGGAGCTGTTTTTT.

This chain links TRBV15 with TRBJ1-5; unclear D gene. V dropped 3 bases and J dropped 11 bases, with 11 bases sitting between them. Germline CDR1 reads LNHNV; CDR2 reads YYDKDF (reference sequence). This CDR3 region has 12 residues. This CDR3 is CATSRNLGAQHF. In nucleotides, the CDR3 is TGTGCCACCAGCAGGAATTTAGGAGCCCAGCATTTT. Complete variable domain (other parts from reference TRBV15 and TRBJ1-5): DAMVIQNPRYQVTQFGKPVTLSCSQTLNHNVMYWYQQKSSQAPKLLFHYYDKDFNNEADTPDNFQSRRPNTSFCFLDIRSPGLGDTAMYLCATSRNLGAQHFGDGTRLSIL.

The genes are TRBV27 and TRBJ1-1; TRBD1 matches 9 bases. J was trimmed by 0 bases and V by 1 base; bases with no gene match: 3. Per the germline V gene, CDR1 is MNHEY and CDR2 is SMNVEV (reference sequence). CDR3 length equals 16 residues. The CDR3 region is CASSLWDRVMNTEAFF. CDR3 sequence (DNA): TGTGCCAGCAGTTTATGGGACAGGGTTATGAACACTGAAGCTTTCTTT.